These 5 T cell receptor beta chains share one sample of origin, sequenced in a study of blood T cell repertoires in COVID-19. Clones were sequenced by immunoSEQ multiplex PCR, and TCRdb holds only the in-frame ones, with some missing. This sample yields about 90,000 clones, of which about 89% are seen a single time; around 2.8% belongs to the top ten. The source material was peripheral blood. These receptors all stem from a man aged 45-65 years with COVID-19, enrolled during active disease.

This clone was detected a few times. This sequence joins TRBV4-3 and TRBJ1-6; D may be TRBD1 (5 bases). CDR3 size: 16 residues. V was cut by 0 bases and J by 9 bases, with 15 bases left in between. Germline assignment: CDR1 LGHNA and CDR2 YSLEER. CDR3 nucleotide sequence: TGCGCCAGCAGCCAAGATCTTTGGCAGGGAGGTTCACCCCTCCACTTT. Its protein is CASSQDLWQGGSPLHF.

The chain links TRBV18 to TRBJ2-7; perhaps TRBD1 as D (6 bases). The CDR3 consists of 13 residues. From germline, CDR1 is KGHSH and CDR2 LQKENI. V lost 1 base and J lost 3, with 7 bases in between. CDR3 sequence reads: CASSPQGVYEQYF. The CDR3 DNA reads TGTGCCAGCTCACCACAGGGGGTCTACGAGCAGTACTTC.

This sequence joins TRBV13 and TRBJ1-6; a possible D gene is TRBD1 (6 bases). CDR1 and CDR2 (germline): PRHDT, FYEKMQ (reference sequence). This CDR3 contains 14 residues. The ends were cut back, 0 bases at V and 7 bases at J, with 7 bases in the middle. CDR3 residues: CASSLGQGNSPLHF. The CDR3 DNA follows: TGTGCCAGCAGCTTAGGGCAGGGGAATTCACCCCTCCACTTT.

The CDR3 nucleotides read TGTGCCAGCAGCTTAGCTAGCAGTAATGGCTACACCTTC. Translation: CASSLASSNGYTF. V is TRBV7-8 and J is TRBJ1-2; D uncertain. Germline CDR1 SGHVS, CDR2 FQNEAQ. V was pared by 0 bases and J by 6 bases, with 8 bases between. The CDR3 has 13 residues.

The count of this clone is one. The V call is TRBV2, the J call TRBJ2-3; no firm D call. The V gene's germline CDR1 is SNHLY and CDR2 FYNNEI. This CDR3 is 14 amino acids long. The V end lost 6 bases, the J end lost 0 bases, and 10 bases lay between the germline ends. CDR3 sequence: CASRASLSTDTQYF. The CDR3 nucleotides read TGTGCCAGCAGAGCCTCTCTAAGCACAGATACGCAGTATTTT. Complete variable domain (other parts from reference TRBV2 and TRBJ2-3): EPEVTQTPSHQVTQMGQEVILRCVPISNHLYFYWYRQILGQKVEFLVSFYNNEISEKSEIFDDQFSVERPDGSNFTLKIRSTKLEDSAMYFCASRASLSTDTQYFGPGTRLTVL.